Listed here is a single T cell receptor beta chain. This specimen includes other DNA sequences encoding the same CDR3. Sequencing used immunoSEQ multiplex PCR; TCRdb keeps in-frame clones, though not all of them. The sample yields 95,000 to 150,000 clones, 84% seen once. The data were obtained in a study of blood T cell repertoires in COVID-19. Background on the study: Some COVID-19 samples were acute and others convalescent; all came from the United States, Italy and Spain.

The CDR3 length is 13 residues. V was shortened by 0 bases and J by 4 bases, with 6 bases between the two germline ends. Germline V gene data show CDR1 as LGHNA and CDR2 as YNFKEQ. Two negative PCRs, clearance, or symptom resolution characterized the recovered Cohort 3 donors. V usage is TRBV4-2 and J usage is TRBJ1-1, with a weak D call TRBD1 (5 bases). The specimen sequenced was PBMCs or T cells enriched from blood (not recorded which). The clonotype originates from a woman between 25 and 40 years old who had recovered from COVID-19. DNA for the CDR3: TGTGCCAGCAGCCAAGAAAGGGGCACTGAAGCTTTCTTT. It translates to CASSQERGTEAFF.